The 27 T cell receptor beta chains reported below all come from one sample, sequenced in a study of T cell responses to AZD1222 COVID-19 vaccine. The table came from immunoSEQ multiplex PCR; TCRdb's copy has only in-frame clones and leaves some out. The data contain 140,000 or so clones, roughly nine tenths of them singletons. The specimen comprised peripheral blood, sampled 28 days after the second AZD1222 dose. The receptors were gathered from an adult who received the AZD1222 COVID-19 vaccine.

This rearrangement joins TRBV28 to TRBJ1-1, with a tentative D call TRBD1 (6 bases). There are 12 residues in the CDR3. V lost 10 bases to trimming and J lost 3 bases, with 12 bases between them. Looked up from germline, CDR1 is MDHEN and CDR2 is SYDVKM. Here the CDR3 reads CATTRGYTEAFF. The CDR3 region has the DNA TGTGCCACAACCAGGGGCTACACTGAAGCTTTCTTT.

This clone was detected a few times. The gene calls are TRBV7-2 and TRBJ2-7; 13 bases line up with TRBD2. V was pared by 1 base and J by 6 bases, with 3 bases of the junction left unmatched. This CDR3 comprises 15 residues. Per the germline V gene, CDR1 is SGHTA and CDR2 is FQGNSA. The CDR3, as DNA: TGTGCCAGCAGCTTAGAATGGACTAGCGGGAGCGAGCAGTACTTC. It encodes CASSLEWTSGSEQYF. Drawing the rest from reference TRBV7-2 and TRBJ2-7, the complete variable domain is GAGVSQSPSNKVTEKGKDVELRCDPISGHTALYWYRQSLGQGLEFLIYFQGNSAPDKSGLPSDRFSAERTGGSVSTLTIQRTQQEDSAVYLCASSLEWTSGSEQYFGPGTRLTVT.

This clone was counted a single time. The gene calls are TRBV24-1 and TRBJ1-6, with a possible D match to TRBD1 (6 bases). Germline CDR1 KGHDR, CDR2 SFDVKD. V shed 3 bases and J shed 8 bases, with 10 bases lying between them. The CDR3 loop spans 14 amino acids. CDR3 sequence: CATSDAHRDSPLHF. The CDR3 DNA follows: TGTGCCACCAGTGATGCCCACAGGGATTCACCCCTCCACTTT.

CDR3 residues: CASSLRGQDYEQFF. CDR3 nucleotides: TGTGCCAGCAGCTTGAGAGGACAGGACTATGAGCAGTTCTTC. The chain couples TRBV5-5 to TRBJ2-1; 7 bases match TRBD1. This CDR3 contains 14 residues. CDR1 and CDR2 (germline): SGHKS, YYEKEE (reference sequence). After removal of 1 base from V and 8 bases from J, the junction contained 6 bases not matched to a gene.

The chain recombines TRBV4-1 with TRBJ1-2; tentative D call: TRBD1 (6 bases). This CDR3 is built from 14 residues. With 0 bases removed from V and 4 bases from J, the gap between germline ends came to 9 bases. Germline V gives CDR1 MGHRA, CDR2 YSYEKL. As DNA, the CDR3 is TGCGCCAGCAGCCAAGAACAGGGCCCCTATGGCTACACCTTC. Amino acid sequence: CASSQEQGPYGYTF.

For the CDR3, the DNA is TGTGCCAGCAGTTACGGGGTCAGCTTCTATGGCTACACCTTC. Protein product: CASSYGVSFYGYTF. The chain carries TRBV6-2 or TRBV6-3 and TRBJ1-2; D unresolved. This CDR3 has 14 amino acids. The germline CDR1 and CDR2 sequences are MNHEY and SVGEGT. The V and J ends lost 2 bases and 4 bases respectively, with 11 bases between them.

The chain combines TRBV3-1 (or the pseudogene TRBV3-2) with TRBJ1-1; weak D call: TRBD1 (6 bases). The length of the CDR3 is 15 residues. Germline V lookup: CDR1 LGHDT, CDR2 YNNKEL (reference sequence). Trimming took 4 bases from V and 1 from J, leaving 13 bases between them. CDR3 amino acids: CASSPRGSQNTEAFF. The CDR3 bases are TGTGCCAGCAGCCCCAGGGGATCCCAGAACACTGAAGCTTTCTTT.

The chain carries TRBV10-3 and TRBJ2-7, with a tentative D call TRBD2 (6 bases). The CDR3 covers 13 residues. The germline V and J ends were trimmed by 0 bases and 3 bases, with 6 bases remaining between them. CDR1 and CDR2 (germline): ENHRY, SYGVKD. CDR3 nucleotide sequence: TGTGCCATCAGTGAGTCGGAGGGCTACGAGCAGTACTTC. Translated, it gives CAISESEGYEQYF.

The chain couples TRBV9 to TRBJ2-3; 9 bases are a match to TRBD2. This CDR3 region has 17 residues. Losses at the gene ends were 0 bases for V and 2 bases for J; bases not matched to a gene: 7. CDR1 SGDLS and CDR2 YYNGEE come from the germline V gene. CDR3 nucleotide sequence: TGTGCCAGCAGCGTAGTGGGAGCGGGAGGCCCCACAGATACGCAGTATTTT. Its translation is CASSVVGAGGPTDTQYF.

The CDR3 sequence: CASSQDKWGEGPPNEQFF. CDR3 bases: TGCGCCAGCAGCCAAGACAAATGGGGGGAGGGACCCCCAAATGAGCAGTTCTTC. The chain links TRBV4-1 to TRBJ2-1, with 7 bases identical to TRBD2. Germline trimming cut 0 bases from V and 7 bases from J; bases unmatched to any gene: 15. This CDR3 is built from 18 residues. The germline V gene encodes CDR1 MGHRA and CDR2 YSYEKL.

The chain has TRBV7-2 and TRBJ2-1; D is ambiguous. The CDR3 runs 14 residues. Germline-derived CDR1 and CDR2 are SGHTA and FQGNSA. V lost 0 bases and J 3 bases, leaving 6 bases between the germline ends. Written as DNA, the CDR3 is TGTGCCAGCAGCTTAGCCCTACTCTACAATGAGCAGTTCTTC. It encodes CASSLALLYNEQFF.

The rearrangement joins TRBV11-2 to TRBJ2-7; TRBD2 matches at 11 bases. Looked up from germline, CDR1 is SGHAT and CDR2 is FQNNGV. V lost 6 bases to trimming and J lost 1 base; unmatched junction nucleotides: 11. The CDR3 contains 17 residues. The CDR3 bases are TGTGCCAGCAGACACACTACTAGCGGGAGTTGGTCCTACGAGCAGTACTTC. Translated: CASRHTTSGSWSYEQYF.

J is TRBJ1-6 and V is TRBV5-1; D gene uncertain. This CDR3 is built from 16 residues. Germline CDR1 SGHRS, CDR2 YFSETQ. Trimming pared 0 bases from V and 3 bases from J, leaving 10 bases between. This chain's CDR3 is CASSLEGRSYNSPLHF. The CDR3 coding sequence is TGCGCCAGCAGCTTGGAAGGGCGTAGCTATAATTCACCCCTCCACTTT.

The V call is TRBV6-2 or TRBV6-3, the J call TRBJ1-5, with no clear D. CDR3 size: 15 residues. Germline V CDR1 and CDR2: MNHEY, SVGEGT. V shed 2 bases and J shed 7 bases, with 15 bases lying between them. The DNA of the CDR3 is TGTGCCAGCAGTTACCCATGGGAGGGTTACCAGCCCCAGCATTTT. Protein product: CASSYPWEGYQPQHF.

V is TRBV19 and J is TRBJ1-1; D gene uncertain. The CDR3 runs 14 residues. V shed 0 bases and J shed 2 bases, with 7 bases lying between them. The germline gives CDR1 LNHDA, CDR2 SQIVND (reference sequence). The CDR3 DNA sequence: TGTGCCAGTAGTATAGATAGCGGTAACACTGAAGCTTTCTTT. It yields the protein CASSIDSGNTEAFF.

The V call is TRBV10-1, the J call TRBJ1-1; tentatively, D is TRBD1 (5 bases). Trimming removed 6 bases at V and 0 bases at J, with 17 bases between. This CDR3 spans 16 amino acids. Per germline, CDR1 WNHNN and CDR2 SYGVQD (reference sequence). DNA of the CDR3: TGCGCCAGCAGGGAAGAAGACAGCAACATGAACACTGAAGCTTTCTTT. It translates to CASREEDSNMNTEAFF.

V gene TRBV6-2 or TRBV6-3 combines with J gene TRBJ2-4; no clear D gene. Trimming took off 0 bases at V and 0 bases at J, with 6 bases between the two ends. In germline, CDR1 is MNHEY, CDR2 SVGEGT. The CDR3 spans 15 residues. DNA of the CDR3: TGTGCCAGCAGTTACTCGGAACTAGCCAAAAACATTCAGTACTTC. Its translation is CASSYSELAKNIQYF.

The V gene is TRBV24-1, the J gene TRBJ2-1; D uncertain. This CDR3 region has 13 residues. Germline V CDR1 and CDR2: KGHDR, SFDVKD. Trimming took 0 bases from V and 8 from J, leaving 7 bases between them. CDR3 bases: TGTGCCACCAGTGATTTGCAAGATCATGAGCAGTTCTTC. Its translation is CATSDLQDHEQFF.

V and J are TRBV18 and TRBJ2-1, with D tentatively TRBD2 (6 bases). The germline V gene has CDR1 KGHSH and CDR2 LQKENI. Trimming took 0 bases from V and 3 from J, leaving 12 bases between them. The CDR3 covers 16 residues. DNA for the CDR3: TGTGCCAGCTCACCACCAGAGCGGGTCCACTACAATGAGCAGTTCTTC. Its protein is CASSPPERVHYNEQFF.

J is TRBJ2-1 and V is TRBV19; no definite D call. Trimming pared 6 bases from V and 13 bases from J, leaving 16 bases between. Germline V CDR1 and CDR2: LNHDA, SQIVND (reference sequence). The CDR3 contains 12 residues. CDR3 sequence reads: CASSAPQALQFF. For the CDR3, the DNA is TGTGCCAGTAGCGCGCCCCAAGCCTTACAGTTCTTC.

The chain is built from TRBV11-2 and TRBJ2-7; D is uncertain. Trimming removed 3 bases from V and 1 base from J, with 7 bases in between. The germline CDR1 and CDR2 sequences are SGHAT and FQNNGV. The CDR3 is 13 residues long. Written as DNA, the CDR3 is TGTGCCAGCAGCTTTGCACTATCCTACGAGCAGTACTTC. As protein: CASSFALSYEQYF.

The chain carries TRBV28 and TRBJ1-6; 9 positions match TRBD1. Germline assignment: CDR1 MDHEN and CDR2 SYDVKM. This CDR3 has 14 amino acids. Losses at the gene ends were 7 bases for V and 7 bases for J; bases not matched to a gene: 5. Here the CDR3 DNA reads TGTGCCAGCACCCTTGACAGGGGGAATTCACCCCTCCACTTT. It is translated as CASTLDRGNSPLHF.

The chain is built from TRBV11-3 and TRBJ2-5; 11 bases are shared with TRBD2. Germline V gene data show CDR1 as SGHNT and CDR2 as YENEEA. This CDR3 has 18 residues. Losses at the gene ends were 1 base for V and 1 base for J; bases not matched to a gene: 8. The CDR3 DNA follows: TGTGCCAGCAGCTTAGGGGTTCGACTAGCGGGGATCCAAGAGACCCAGTACTTC. Its protein is CASSLGVRLAGIQETQYF.

The J gene is TRBJ2-3, the V gene TRBV24-1; the match to TRBD1 covers 9 bases. The CDR3 sequence is 17 residues long. Germline CDR1 and CDR2: KGHDR and SFDVKD. The junction had 11 bases not matched to a gene; V was cut back by 3 bases and J by 5 bases. The DNA of the CDR3 is TGTGCCACCAGTGATCGCGTCCCGGGACAGGGTATAGATACGCAGTATTTT. This sequence encodes CATSDRVPGQGIDTQYF.

V and J are TRBV7-2 and TRBJ2-7; no clear D gene. Germline CDR1 reads SGHTA; CDR2 reads FQGNSA. V was cut by 3 bases and J by 3 bases, with 12 bases left in between. This CDR3 region has 14 residues. The CDR3 nucleotides read TGTGCCAGCAGCTTGGGCAGTCCTGGCTACGAGCAGTACTTC. Encoded protein: CASSLGSPGYEQYF.

The chain joins TRBV9 to TRBJ2-3; D unclear. V dropped 0 bases and J dropped 4 bases, with 12 bases sitting between them. The CDR3 consists of 15 residues. The germline CDR1 and CDR2 sequences are SGDLS and YYNGEE. The CDR3 reads CASSVGAVGPDTQYF. The CDR3 region has the DNA TGTGCCAGCAGCGTAGGCGCGGTAGGGCCAGATACGCAGTATTTT. Full variable domain (outside the CDR3, taken from reference TRBV9 and TRBJ2-3): DSGVTQTPKHLITATGQRVTLRCSPRSGDLSVYWYQQSLDQGLQFLIQYYNGEERAKGNILERFSAQQFPDLHSELNLSSLELGDSALYFCASSVGAVGPDTQYFGPGTRLTVL.

This clone was detected a few times. The J gene is TRBJ1-3, the V gene TRBV29-1; D not resolved. Germline V gene sequence: CDR1 SQVTM, CDR2 ANQGSEA. The length of the CDR3 is 13 residues. The V end was cut by 3 bases, the J end by 0 bases, with 6 bases between. CDR3 in DNA: TGCAGCGTTGAGTATAGCTCTGGAAACACCATATATTTT. It translates to CSVEYSSGNTIYF.